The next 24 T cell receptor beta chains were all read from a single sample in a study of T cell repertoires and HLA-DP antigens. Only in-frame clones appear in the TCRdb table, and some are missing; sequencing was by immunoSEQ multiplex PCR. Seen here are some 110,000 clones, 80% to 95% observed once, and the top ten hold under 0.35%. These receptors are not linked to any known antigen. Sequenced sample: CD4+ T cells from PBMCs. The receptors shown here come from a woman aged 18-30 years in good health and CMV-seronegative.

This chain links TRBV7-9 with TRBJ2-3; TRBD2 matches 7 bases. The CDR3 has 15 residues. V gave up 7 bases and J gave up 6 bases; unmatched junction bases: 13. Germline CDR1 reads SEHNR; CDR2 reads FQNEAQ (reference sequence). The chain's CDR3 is CASIESRAGDDTQYF. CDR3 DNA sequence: TGTGCCAGCATCGAAAGTCGGGCGGGAGATGATACGCAGTATTTT.

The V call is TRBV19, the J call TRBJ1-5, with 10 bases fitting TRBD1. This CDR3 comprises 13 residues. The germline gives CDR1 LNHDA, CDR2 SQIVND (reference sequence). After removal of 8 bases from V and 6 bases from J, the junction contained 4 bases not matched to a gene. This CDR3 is CASDRGRGQPQHF. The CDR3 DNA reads TGTGCCAGTGACAGGGGGCGCGGTCAGCCCCAGCATTTT. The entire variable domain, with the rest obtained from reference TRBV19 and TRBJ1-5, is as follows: DGGITQSPKYLFRKEGQNVTLSCEQNLNHDAMYWYRQDPGQGLRLIYYSQIVNDFQKGDIAEGYSVSREKKESFPLTVTSAQKNPTAFYLCASDRGRGQPQHFGDGTRLSIL.

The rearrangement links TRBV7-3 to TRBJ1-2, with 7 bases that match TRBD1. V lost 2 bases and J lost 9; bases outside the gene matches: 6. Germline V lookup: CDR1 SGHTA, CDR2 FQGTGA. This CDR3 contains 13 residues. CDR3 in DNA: TGTGCCAGCAGCTTAGAACAGGGGTTACGCTACACCTTC. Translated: CASSLEQGLRYTF.

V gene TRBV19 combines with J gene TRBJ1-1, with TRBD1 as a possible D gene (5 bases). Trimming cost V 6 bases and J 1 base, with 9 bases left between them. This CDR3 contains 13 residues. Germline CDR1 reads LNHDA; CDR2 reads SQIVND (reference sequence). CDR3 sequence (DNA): TGTGCCAGTAGCCCGACAGCGAACACTGAAGCTTTCTTT. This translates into CASSPTANTEAFF.

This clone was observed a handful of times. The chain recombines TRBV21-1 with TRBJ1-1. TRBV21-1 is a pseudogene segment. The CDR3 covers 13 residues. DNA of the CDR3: TGTGCCAGCAGCAAAGGAGGACCACTTGCAGCTTTCTTT. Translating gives CASSKGGPLAAFF.

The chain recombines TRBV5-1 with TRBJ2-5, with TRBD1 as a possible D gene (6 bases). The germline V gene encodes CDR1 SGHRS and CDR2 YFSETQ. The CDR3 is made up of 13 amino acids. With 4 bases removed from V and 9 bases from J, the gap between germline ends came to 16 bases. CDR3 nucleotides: TGCGCCAGCAGCCAGGGGCTAAGAGTGGCCCAGTACTTC. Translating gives CASSQGLRVAQYF.

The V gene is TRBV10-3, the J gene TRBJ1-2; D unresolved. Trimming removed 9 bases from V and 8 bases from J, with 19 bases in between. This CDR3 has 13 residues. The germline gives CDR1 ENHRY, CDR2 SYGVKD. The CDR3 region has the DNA TGTGCCATGAACCATTATCCAAGTGGAGGCTACACCTTC. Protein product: CAMNHYPSGGYTF.

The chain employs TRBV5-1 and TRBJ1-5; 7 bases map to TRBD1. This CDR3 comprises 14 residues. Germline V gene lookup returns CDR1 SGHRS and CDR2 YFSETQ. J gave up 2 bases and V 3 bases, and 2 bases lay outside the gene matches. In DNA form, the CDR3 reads TGCGCCAGCAGCTCTGGGACAGGCAATCAGCCCCAGCATTTT. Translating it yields CASSSGTGNQPQHF.

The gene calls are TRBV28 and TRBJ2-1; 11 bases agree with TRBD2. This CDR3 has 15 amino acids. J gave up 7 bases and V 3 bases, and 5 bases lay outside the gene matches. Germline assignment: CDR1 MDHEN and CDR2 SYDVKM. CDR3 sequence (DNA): TGTGCCAGCAGTTTCACTAGCGGGAGTAAGAATGAGCAGTTCTTC. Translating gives CASSFTSGSKNEQFF.

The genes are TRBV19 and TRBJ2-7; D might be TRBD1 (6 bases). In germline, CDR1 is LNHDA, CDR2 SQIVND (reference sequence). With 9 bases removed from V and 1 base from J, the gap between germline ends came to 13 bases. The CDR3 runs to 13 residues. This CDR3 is CARDRPGSYEQYV. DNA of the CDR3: TGTGCCAGAGACAGGCCGGGGTCCTACGAGCAGTACGTC.

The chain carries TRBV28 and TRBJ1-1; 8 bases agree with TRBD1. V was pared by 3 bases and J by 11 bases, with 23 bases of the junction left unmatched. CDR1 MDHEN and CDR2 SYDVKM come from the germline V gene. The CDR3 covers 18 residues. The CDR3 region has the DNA TGTGCCAGCAGTTTTGTGGATGGGACAGGAGGGGGCCCACGGGACGCTTTCTTT. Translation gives CASSFVDGTGGGPRDAFF.

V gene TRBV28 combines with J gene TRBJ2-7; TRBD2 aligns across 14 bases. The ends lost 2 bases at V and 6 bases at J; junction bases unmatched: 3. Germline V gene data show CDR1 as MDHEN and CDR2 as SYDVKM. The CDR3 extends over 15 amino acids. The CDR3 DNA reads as TGTGCCAGCAGTTTACTGGGACTAGCGGGAGCCGAGCAGTACTTC. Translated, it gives CASSLLGLAGAEQYF. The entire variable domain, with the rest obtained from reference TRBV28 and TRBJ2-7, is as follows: DVKVTQSSRYLVKRTGEKVFLECVQDMDHENMFWYRQDPGLGLRLIYFSYDVKMKEKGDIPEGYSVSREKKERFSLILESASTNQTSMYLCASSLLGLAGAEQYFGPGTRLTVT.

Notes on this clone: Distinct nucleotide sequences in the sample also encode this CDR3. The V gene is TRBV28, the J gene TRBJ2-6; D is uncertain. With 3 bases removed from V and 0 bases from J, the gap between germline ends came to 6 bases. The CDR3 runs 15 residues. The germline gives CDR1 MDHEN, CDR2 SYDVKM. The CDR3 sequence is CASSLSRSGANVLTF. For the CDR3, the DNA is TGTGCCAGCAGTTTGAGCCGCTCTGGGGCCAACGTCCTGACTTTC.

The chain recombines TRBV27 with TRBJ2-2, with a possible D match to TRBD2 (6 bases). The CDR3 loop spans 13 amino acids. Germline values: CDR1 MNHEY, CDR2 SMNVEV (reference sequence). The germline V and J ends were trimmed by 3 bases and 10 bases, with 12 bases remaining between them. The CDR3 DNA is TGTGCCAGCAGTTTTTCGGGAGCACAGGAGCTGTTTTTT. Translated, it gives CASSFSGAQELFF.

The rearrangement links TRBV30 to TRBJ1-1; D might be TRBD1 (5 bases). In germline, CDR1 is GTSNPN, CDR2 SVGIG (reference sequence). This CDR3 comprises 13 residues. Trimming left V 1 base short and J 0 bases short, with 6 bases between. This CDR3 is CAWSGQLNTEAFF. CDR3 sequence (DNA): TGTGCCTGGAGTGGACAGTTGAACACTGAAGCTTTCTTT.

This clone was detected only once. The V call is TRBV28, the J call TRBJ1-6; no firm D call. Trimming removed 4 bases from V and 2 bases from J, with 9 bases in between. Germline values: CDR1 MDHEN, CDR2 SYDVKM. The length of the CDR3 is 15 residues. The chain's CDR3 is CASSSLEAYNSPLHF. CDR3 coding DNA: TGTGCCAGCAGTTCGTTAGAAGCCTATAATTCACCCCTCCACTTT.

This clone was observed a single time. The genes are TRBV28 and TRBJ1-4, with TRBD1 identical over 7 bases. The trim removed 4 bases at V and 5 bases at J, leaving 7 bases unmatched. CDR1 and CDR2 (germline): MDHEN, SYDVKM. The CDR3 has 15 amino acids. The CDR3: CASSYRQGANEKLFF. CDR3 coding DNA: TGTGCCAGCAGTTACAGACAGGGTGCAAATGAAAAACTGTTTTTT.

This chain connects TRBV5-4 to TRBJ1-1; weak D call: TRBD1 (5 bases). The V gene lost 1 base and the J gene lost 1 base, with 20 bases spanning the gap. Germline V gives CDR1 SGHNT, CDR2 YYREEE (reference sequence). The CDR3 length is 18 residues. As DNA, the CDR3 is TGTGCCAGCAGCTTGCAGCATACCCCCCGCGGACAGAACACTGAAGCTTTCTTT. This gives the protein CASSLQHTPRGQNTEAFF.

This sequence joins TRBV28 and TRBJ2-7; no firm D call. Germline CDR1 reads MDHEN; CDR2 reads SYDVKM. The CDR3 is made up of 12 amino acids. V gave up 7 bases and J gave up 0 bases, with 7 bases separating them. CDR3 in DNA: TGTGCCAGCAAAGCTACCTCCTACGAGCAGTACTTC. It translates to CASKATSYEQYF. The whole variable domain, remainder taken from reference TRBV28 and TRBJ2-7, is DVKVTQSSRYLVKRTGEKVFLECVQDMDHENMFWYRQDPGLGLRLIYFSYDVKMKEKGDIPEGYSVSREKKERFSLILESASTNQTSMYLCASKATSYEQYFGPGTRLTVT.

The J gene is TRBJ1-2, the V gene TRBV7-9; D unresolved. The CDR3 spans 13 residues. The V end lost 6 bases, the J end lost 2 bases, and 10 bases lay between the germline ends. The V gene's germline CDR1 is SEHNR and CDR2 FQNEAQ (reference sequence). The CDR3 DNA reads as TGTGCCAGCAGTCCGGGGTCCAACTATGGCTACACCTTC. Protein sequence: CASSPGSNYGYTF.

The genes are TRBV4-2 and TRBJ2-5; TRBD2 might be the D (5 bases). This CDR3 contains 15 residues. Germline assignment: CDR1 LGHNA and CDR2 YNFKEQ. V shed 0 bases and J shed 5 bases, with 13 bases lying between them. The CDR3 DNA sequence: TGTGCCAGCAGCCAAGATGGGGAGAGCAGGGAGACCCAGTACTTC. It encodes CASSQDGESRETQYF.

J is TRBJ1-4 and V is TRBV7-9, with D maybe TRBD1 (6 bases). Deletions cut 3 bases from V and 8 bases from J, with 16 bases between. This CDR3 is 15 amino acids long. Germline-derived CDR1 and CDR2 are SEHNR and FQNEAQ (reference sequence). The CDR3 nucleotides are TGTGCCAGCAGCTTCAGAGGGGCAGGGGAGGAAAAACTGTTTTTT. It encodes CASSFRGAGEEKLFF.

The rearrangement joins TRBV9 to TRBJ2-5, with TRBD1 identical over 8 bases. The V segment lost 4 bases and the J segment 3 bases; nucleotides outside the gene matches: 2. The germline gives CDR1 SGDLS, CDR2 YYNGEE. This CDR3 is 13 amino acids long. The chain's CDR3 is CASSPGGEETQYF. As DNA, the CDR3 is TGTGCCAGCAGCCCAGGGGGCGAAGAGACCCAGTACTTC.

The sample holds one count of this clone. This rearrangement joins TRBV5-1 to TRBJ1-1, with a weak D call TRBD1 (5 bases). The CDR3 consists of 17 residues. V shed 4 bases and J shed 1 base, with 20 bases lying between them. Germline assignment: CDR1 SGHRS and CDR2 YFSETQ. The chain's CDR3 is CASSPRLLSGPNTEAFF. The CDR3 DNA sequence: TGCGCCAGCAGCCCCCGCCTCCTATCAGGGCCGAACACTGAAGCTTTCTTT.